This entry is about one T cell receptor beta chain. The data are from a study of blood T cell repertoires in COVID-19. TCRdb's table, derived via immunoSEQ multiplex PCR, lists solely in-frame clones and lacks some. The sample lists about 98,000 clones, more than 85% occurring once. The CDR3 consists of 13 residues. V was clipped by 3 bases and J by 10 bases; unmatched bases: 6. This sequence originates from a man aged 18 to 30 with acute or convalescent COVID-19. The gene calls are TRBV12-3 or TRBV12-4 and TRBJ1-1, with 9 bases lining up with TRBD1. The sample consisted of peripheral blood. CDR3 residues: CASSLGTGSRAFF. CDR3 nucleotides: TGTGCCAGCAGTTTGGGGACAGGGTCTCGAGCTTTCTTT.